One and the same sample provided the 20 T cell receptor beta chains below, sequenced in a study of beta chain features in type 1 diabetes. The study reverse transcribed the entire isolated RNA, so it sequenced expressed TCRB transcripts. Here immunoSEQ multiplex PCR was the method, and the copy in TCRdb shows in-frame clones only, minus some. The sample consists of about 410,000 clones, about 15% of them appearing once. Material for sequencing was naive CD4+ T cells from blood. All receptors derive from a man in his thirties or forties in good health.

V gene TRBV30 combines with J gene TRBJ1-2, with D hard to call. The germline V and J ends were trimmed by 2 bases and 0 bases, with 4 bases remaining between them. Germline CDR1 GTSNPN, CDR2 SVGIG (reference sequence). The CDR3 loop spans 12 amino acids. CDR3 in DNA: TGTGCCTGGAGTCGATCTAACTATGGCTACACCTTC. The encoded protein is CAWSRSNYGYTF.

CDR3 sequence (DNA): TGCGCCAGCAGCCAAGAAAGCTGGGCTAGCCTGTACCAAGAGACCCAGTACTTC. Its translation: CASSQESWASLYQETQYF. This chain connects TRBV4-3 to TRBJ2-5; maybe TRBD2 (5 bases). The CDR3 is 18 amino acids. The germline gives CDR1 LGHNA, CDR2 YSLEER. V lost 0 bases to trimming and J lost 0 bases, with 17 bases between them.

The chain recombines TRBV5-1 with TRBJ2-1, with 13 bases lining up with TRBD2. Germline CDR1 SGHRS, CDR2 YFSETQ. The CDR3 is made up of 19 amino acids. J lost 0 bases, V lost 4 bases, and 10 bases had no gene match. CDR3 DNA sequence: TGCGCCAGCAGCCGACTAGCGGGGGGCAGCCCCAGCTCCTACAATGAGCAGTTCTTC. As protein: CASSRLAGGSPSSYNEQFF.

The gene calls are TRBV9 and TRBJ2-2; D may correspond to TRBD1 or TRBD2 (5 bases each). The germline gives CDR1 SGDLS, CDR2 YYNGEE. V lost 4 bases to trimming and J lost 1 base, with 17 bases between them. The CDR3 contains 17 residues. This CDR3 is CASSYRGEGRNTGELFF. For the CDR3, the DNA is TGTGCCAGCAGCTATAGGGGAGAGGGAAGGAACACCGGGGAGCTGTTTTTT.

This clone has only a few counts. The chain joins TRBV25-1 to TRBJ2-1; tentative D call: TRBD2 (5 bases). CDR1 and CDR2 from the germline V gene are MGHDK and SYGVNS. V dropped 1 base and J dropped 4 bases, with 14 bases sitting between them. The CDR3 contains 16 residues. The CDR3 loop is CASSEFGGAKYNEQFF. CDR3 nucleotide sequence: TGTGCCAGCAGTGAATTTGGAGGAGCGAAATACAATGAGCAGTTCTTC.

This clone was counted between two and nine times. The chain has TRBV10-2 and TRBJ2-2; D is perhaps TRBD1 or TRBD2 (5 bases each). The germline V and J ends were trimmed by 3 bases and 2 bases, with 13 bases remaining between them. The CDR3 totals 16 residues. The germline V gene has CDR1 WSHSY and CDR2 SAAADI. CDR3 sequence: CASSELGQGNTGELFF. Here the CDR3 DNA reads TGCGCCAGCAGTGAACTAGGGCAGGGAAACACCGGGGAGCTGTTTTTT.

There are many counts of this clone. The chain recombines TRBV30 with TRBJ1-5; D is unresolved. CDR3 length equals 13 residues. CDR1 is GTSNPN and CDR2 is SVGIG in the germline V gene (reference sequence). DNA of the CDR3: TGTGCTTTCGCCCCGAATAGCAATCAGCCCCAGCATTTT. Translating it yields CAFAPNSNQPQHF. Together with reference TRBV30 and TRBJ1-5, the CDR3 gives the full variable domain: SQTIHQWPATLVQPVGSPLSLECTVEGTSNPNLYWYRQAAGRGLQLLFYSVGIGQISSEVPQNLSASRPQDRQFILSSKKLLLSDSGFYLCAFAPNSNQPQHFGDGTRLSIL.

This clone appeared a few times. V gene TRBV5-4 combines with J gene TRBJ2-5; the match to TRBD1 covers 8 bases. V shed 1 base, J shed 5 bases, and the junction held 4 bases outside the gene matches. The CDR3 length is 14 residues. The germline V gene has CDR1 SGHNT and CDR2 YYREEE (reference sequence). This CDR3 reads CASSLNRGSETQYF. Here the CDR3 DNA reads TGTGCCAGCAGCTTGAACAGGGGGTCGGAGACCCAGTACTTC. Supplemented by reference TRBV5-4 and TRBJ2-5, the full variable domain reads ETGVTQSPTHLIKTRGQQVTLRCSSQSGHNTVSWYQQALGQGPQFIFQYYREEENGRGNFPPRFSGLQFPNYSSELNVNALELDDSALYLCASSLNRGSETQYFGPGTRLLVL.

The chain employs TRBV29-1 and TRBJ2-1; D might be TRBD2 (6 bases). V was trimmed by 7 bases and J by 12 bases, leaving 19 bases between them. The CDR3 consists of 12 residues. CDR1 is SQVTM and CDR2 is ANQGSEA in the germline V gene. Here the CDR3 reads CSANRGAWGQFF. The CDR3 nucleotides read TGCAGCGCGAATCGCGGGGCCTGGGGGCAGTTCTTC.

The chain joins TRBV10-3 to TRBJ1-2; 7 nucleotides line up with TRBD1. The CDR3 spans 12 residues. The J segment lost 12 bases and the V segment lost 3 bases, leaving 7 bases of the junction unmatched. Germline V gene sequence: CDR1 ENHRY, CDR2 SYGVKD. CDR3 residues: CAISDRDSPNTF. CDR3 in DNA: TGTGCCATCAGTGACCGGGACAGCCCTAACACCTTC.

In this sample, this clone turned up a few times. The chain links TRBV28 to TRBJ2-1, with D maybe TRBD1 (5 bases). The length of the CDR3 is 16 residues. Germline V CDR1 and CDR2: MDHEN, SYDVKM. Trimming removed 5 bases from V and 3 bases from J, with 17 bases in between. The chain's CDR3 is CASSPPLGVIYNEQFF. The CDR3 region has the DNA TGTGCCAGCAGTCCCCCGTTAGGGGTCATCTACAATGAGCAGTTCTTC.

The CDR3 here is CATSRDYQVGPRRRAFF. The CDR3 DNA follows: TGTGCCACCAGCAGAGATTATCAGGTAGGGCCTCGCCGCCGAGCTTTCTTT. V gene TRBV15 combines with J gene TRBJ1-1; no clear D. The CDR3 consists of 17 residues. Germline V gene lookup returns CDR1 LNHNV and CDR2 YYDKDF (reference sequence). V was cut by 0 bases and J by 10 bases, with 24 bases left in between.

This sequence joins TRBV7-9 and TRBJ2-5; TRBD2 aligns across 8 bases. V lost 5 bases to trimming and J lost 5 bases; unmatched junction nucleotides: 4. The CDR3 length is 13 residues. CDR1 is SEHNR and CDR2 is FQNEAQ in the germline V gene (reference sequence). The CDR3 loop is CASSRSGSETQYF. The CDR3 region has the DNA TGTGCCAGCAGCCGGAGCGGGAGCGAGACCCAGTACTTC.

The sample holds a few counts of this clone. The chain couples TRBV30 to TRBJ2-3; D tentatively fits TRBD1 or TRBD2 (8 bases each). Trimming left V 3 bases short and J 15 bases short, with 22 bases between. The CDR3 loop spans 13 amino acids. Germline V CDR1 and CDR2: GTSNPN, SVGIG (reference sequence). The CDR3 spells CAWSSREGTGQYF. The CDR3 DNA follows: TGTGCCTGGAGCTCACGGGAGGGGACAGGTCAATATTTT.

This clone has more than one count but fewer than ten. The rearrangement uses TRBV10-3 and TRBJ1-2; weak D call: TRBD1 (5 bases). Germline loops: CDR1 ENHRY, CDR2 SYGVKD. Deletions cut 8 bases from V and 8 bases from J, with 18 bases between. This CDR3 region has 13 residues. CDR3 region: CAIATGGEYGYTF. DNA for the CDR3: TGTGCCATCGCAACAGGAGGCGAGTACGGCTACACCTTC.

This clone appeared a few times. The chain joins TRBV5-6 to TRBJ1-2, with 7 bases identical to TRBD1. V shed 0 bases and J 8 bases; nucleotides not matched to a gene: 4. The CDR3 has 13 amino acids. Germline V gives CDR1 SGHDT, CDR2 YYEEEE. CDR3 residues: CASSLDTGVGYTF. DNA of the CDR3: TGTGCCAGCAGCTTGGACACAGGGGTCGGCTACACCTTC. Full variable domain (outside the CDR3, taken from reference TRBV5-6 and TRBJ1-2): DAGVTQSPTHLIKTRGQQVTLRCSPKSGHDTVSWYQQALGQGPQFIFQYYEEEERQRGNFPDRFSGHQFPNYSSELNVNALLLGDSALYLCASSLDTGVGYTFGSGTRLTVV.

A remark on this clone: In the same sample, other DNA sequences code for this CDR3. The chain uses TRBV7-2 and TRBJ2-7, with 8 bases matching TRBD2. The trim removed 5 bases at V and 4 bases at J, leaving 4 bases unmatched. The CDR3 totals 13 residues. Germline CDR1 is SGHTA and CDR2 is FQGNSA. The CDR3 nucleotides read TGTGCCAGCAGCCTGAGCGGGAGTTACGAGCAGTACGTC. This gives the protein CASSLSGSYEQYV.

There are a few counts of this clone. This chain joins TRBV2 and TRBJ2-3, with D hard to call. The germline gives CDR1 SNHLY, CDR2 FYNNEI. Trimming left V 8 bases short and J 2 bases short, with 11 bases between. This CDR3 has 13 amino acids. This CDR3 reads CASSLVHTDTQYF. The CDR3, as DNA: TGTGCCAGCTCTCTAGTCCACACAGATACGCAGTATTTT.

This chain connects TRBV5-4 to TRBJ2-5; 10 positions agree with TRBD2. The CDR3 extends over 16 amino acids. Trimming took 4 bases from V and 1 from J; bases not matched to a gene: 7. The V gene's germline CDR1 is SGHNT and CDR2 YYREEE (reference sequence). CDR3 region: CASSKAGGPFQETQYF. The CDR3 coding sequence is TGTGCCAGCAGCAAAGCGGGAGGGCCGTTCCAAGAGACCCAGTACTTC.

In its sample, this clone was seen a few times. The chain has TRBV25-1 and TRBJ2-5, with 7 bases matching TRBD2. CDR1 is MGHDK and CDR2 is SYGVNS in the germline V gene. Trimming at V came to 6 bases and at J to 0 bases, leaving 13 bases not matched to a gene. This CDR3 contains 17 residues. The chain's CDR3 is CASRSKIGTTYQETQYF. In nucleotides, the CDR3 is TGTGCCAGCAGAAGTAAGATCGGGACTACCTACCAAGAGACCCAGTACTTC.